Listed below are T cell receptor beta chains from one sample, sequenced in a study of CD8+ T cells in alopecia areata. Measured with immunoSEQ multiplex PCR; TCRdb has only the in-frame clones, and not every one. The sample lists some 200,000 clones; under 60% were seen once. The starting material was CD4+ T cells sorted from blood, obtained at week 4, from a patient treated with tofacitinib. All receptors derive from a human donor with alopecia areata. Each CDR3 is given with its conserved first and last residue. Each record gives: D gene, clone size, V gene, J gene, CDR3 length, CDR3 DNA, CDR3 protein. A D gene is named only where the DNA matches it firmly. Size values are once, few and many counts, or a class for expanded clones, and some rows have none.

TRBD1,many,TRBV7-9,TRBJ1-1,14,TGTGCCAGCAGCTCCTCAGGGGGGAGCACTGAAGCTTTCTTT,CASSSSGGSTEAFF
-,-,TRBV30,TRBJ1-1,14,TGTGCCTGGAGTCAACAGGCGAGTAACACTGAAGCTTTCTTT,CAWSQQASNTEAFF
TRBD2,-,TRBV2,TRBJ2-7,12,TGTGCCAGCCGGACTAGTGCAGGCGAGCAGTACTTC,CASRTSAGEQYF
TRBD2,-,TRBV7-9,TRBJ2-6,19,TGTGCCAGCAGCTTCACTAGCGGGGGGCAACGCAGTGGGGCCAACGTCCTGACTTTC,CASSFTSGGQRSGANVLTF
-,-,TRBV4-3,TRBJ1-3,14,TGCGCCAGCAGCCAAGATCACTCTGGAAACACCATATATTTT,CASSQDHSGNTIYF
-,once,TRBV13,TRBJ2-7,13,TGTGCCAGCAGCAAGATCCCAACCTACGAGCAGTACTTC,CASSKIPTYEQYF
TRBD1,-,TRBV2,TRBJ2-7,14,TGTGCCAGCAGTGAAAGGACAGGGACCCGCGAGCAGTACTTC,CASSERTGTREQYF
-,-,TRBV5-1,TRBJ2-2,16,TGCGCCAGCAGCGGATCGGGGGGCCCGCCCACCGGGGAGCTGTTTTTT,CASSGSGGPPTGELFF
-,once,TRBV7-8,TRBJ2-3,16,TGTGCCACATACCGCGAAGCCCTCGTGAGGGGAGATACGCAGTATTTT,CATYREALVRGDTQYF
TRBD1,once,TRBV4-1,TRBJ1-2,14,TGCGTCAGCAGCCCCCACCGGGACAGGGACGGCTACACCTTC,CVSSPHRDRDGYTF
-,-,TRBV6-6,TRBJ1-5,14,TGTGCCAGCAGTTTGGGGGGTAGCAATCAGCCCCAGCATTTT,CASSLGGSNQPQHF
TRBD1,few,TRBV9,TRBJ1-2,15,TGTGCCAGCAGCGTAGAGGGACAGGGGGCTGGCGGCTACACCTTC,CASSVEGQGAGGYTF
-,-,TRBV15,TRBJ1-2,13,TGTGCCACCAGCAGAGGTCAGTTCTCCGGCTACACCTTC,CATSRGQFSGYTF
TRBD1,-,TRBV5-1,TRBJ1-4,14,TGCGCCAGCAGCCCCGGGACAGGGGACGAAAAACTGTTTTTT,CASSPGTGDEKLFF
TRBD2,-,TRBV7-2,TRBJ2-2,15,TGTGCCAGCAGCTCAAGCGGGGGGAATACCGGGGAGCTGTTTTTT,CASSSSGGNTGELFF
-,-,TRBV25-1,TRBJ2-4,13,TGTGCCGCAGCGAGCAGGGGCCAAAACATTCAGTACTTC,CAAASRGQNIQYF
-,-,TRBV27,TRBJ2-1,13,TGTGCCAGCAGTGGACTCTCCCGCGATGAGCAGTTCTTC,CASSGLSRDEQFF
TRBD2,-,TRBV10-3,TRBJ2-5,14,TGTGCCATCAACGAGCGGGGGGTCGGGGAGACCCAGTACTTC,CAINERGVGETQYF
-,once,TRBV9,TRBJ2-5,12,TGTGCCAGCAGCAATAGGCCAGAGACCCAGTACTTC,CASSNRPETQYF
TRBD2,-,TRBV29-1,TRBJ2-3,14,TGCAGCGTTGTTACTAGCGGGGGGGCAGATACGCAGTATTTT,CSVVTSGGADTQYF
TRBD1,-,TRBV30,TRBJ1-1,13,TGTGCCTGGACCCGGGGACAGGGAACTGAAGCTTTCTTT,CAWTRGQGTEAFF
-,-,TRBV6-5,TRBJ1-4,15,TGTGCCAGCAGTTACTCCGGGACGGTTAATGAAAAACTGTTTTTT,CASSYSGTVNEKLFF
TRBD2,-,TRBV30,TRBJ2-1,18,TGTGCCTGGAGTTCTCGTCCAGGGAGGGTCACGTCCTACAATGAGCAGTTCTTC,CAWSSRPGRVTSYNEQFF
-,-,TRBV7-9,TRBJ2-7,14,TGTGCCAGCAGCTTCGACAATCACGAGGACGAGCAGTACTTC,CASSFDNHEDEQYF
TRBD1,few,TRBV5-1,TRBJ2-7,12,TGCGCCAGCAGCTTACAGGGGGACGAGCAGTACTTC,CASSLQGDEQYF
-,-,TRBV7-6,TRBJ2-7,14,TGTGCCAGCAGCTTAAGGGCGGTCTCCTACGAGCAGTACTTC,CASSLRAVSYEQYF
TRBD1,-,TRBV5-1,TRBJ1-1,15,TGCGCCAGCAGCCGCTCCAGGGGGAGGAACACTGAAGCTTTCTTT,CASSRSRGRNTEAFF
TRBD2,few,TRBV9,TRBJ2-7,15,TGTGCCAGCAGCGTAGTAGCTAGCGGGGGAGACGAGCAGTACTTC,CASSVVASGGDEQYF
TRBD1,-,TRBV7-2,TRBJ1-6,14,TGTGCCAGCAGCCCGGGACAGACCCTTGGGGCCCTCCACTTT,CASSPGQTLGALHF
-,-,TRBV7-2,TRBJ1-2,16,TGTGCCAGCAGCTTAGGAGGAAAAGCCAATGTCTATGGCTACACCTTC,CASSLGGKANVYGYTF
-,few,TRBV19,TRBJ1-1,14,TGTGCCAGTAGTATCGATGGGCAGTATGTGAGGGCTTTCTTT,CASSIDGQYVRAFF
-,-,TRBV7-2,TRBJ2-1,16,TGTGCCAGCAGCTCCCCTCGGCTAGCTAGGGCGGGTGAGCAGTTCTTC,CASSSPRLARAGEQFF
-,-,TRBV6-5,TRBJ2-7,11,TGTGCCACCTCCAGGGGTTACGAGCAGTACTTC,CATSRGYEQYF
TRBD1,-,TRBV7-8,TRBJ2-5,16,TGTGCCAGCAGCTTAACAGTGGCAGGGGGCCGGGAGACCCAGTACTTC,CASSLTVAGGRETQYF
-,few,TRBV10-3,TRBJ1-2,15,TGTGCCATCAGTGAGTCGCTCGCAGGAAGCTATGGCTACACCTTC,CAISESLAGSYGYTF
-,-,TRBV7-8,TRBJ2-3,14,TGTGCCAGCAGCTTAGGGGTGGCCCCCCCTACGCAGTATTTT,CASSLGVAPPTQYF
-,few,TRBV11-2,TRBJ1-1,13,TGTGCCAGCAGCTTAGAAAGGGGAGGTGAAGCTTTCTTT,CASSLERGGEAFF
-,-,TRBV30,TRBJ2-3,11,TGTGCCTGGACTGGTGCGGTTGGGCAGTATTTT,CAWTGAVGQYF
TRBD2,many,TRBV5-1,TRBJ2-2,20,TGCGCCAGCAGCACAGGACTAGCGGGGGGGACGCAGGCCACCGGAGGGGAGCTGTTTTTT,CASSTGLAGGTQATGGELFF
-,few,TRBV29-1,TRBJ1-2,17,TGCAGCGTTGATGCGGGAGGGCTTGGGTATATGGGCTATGGCTACACCTTC,CSVDAGGLGYMGYGYTF
-,-,TRBV5-1,TRBJ1-1,15,TGCGCCAGCAGTGAGGTAGCAACCGGGAACACTGAAGCTTTCTTT,CASSEVATGNTEAFF
-,-,TRBV28,TRBJ2-7,12,TGTGCCAGCAGCCAACGTAGGTGGGAGCAGTACTTC,CASSQRRWEQYF
-,-,TRBV29-1,TRBJ2-3,14,TGCAGCGGACGGGGGGCCCTGGAGACAGATACGCAGTATTTT,CSGRGALETDTQYF
-,-,TRBV4-3,TRBJ1-5,14,TGCGCCAGCAGCCCGGACAGTAGAGCTCAGCCCCAGCATTTT,CASSPDSRAQPQHF
TRBD2,-,TRBV5-4,TRBJ2-3,14,TGTGCCAGCAGCCATAGCGGGGGGACAGATACGCAGTATTTT,CASSHSGGTDTQYF